This is a list of T cell receptor beta chains from one sample in a study of cytomegalovirus exposure and HLA in healthy donors. TCRdb's copy holds only in-frame clones and misses some; the assay was immunoSEQ multiplex PCR. Of over 80,000 clones in the sample, 85% were seen once. Sample: PBMCs. Receptor source: a man younger than 30 in good health and CMV-seropositive. The CDR3 runs from the conserved cysteine through the conserved F or W. D genes are given only for firm matches. The listing skips clone size in some rows; elsewhere it reads once, few, many or a size class.

TRBJ2-1 . TRBV28 TRBD1 CASSLVRTGGNEQFF TGTGCCAGCAGTTTAGTTCGGACAGGGGGCAATGAGCAGTTCTTC
TRBJ2-1 . TRBV28 . CASSFMGGTGLYNEQFF TGTGCCAGCAGTTTTATGGGCGGGACGGGGTTGTACAATGAGCAGTTCTTC
TRBJ2-7 . TRBV5-1 TRBD1 CASSPRTGGLYEQYF TGCGCCAGCAGCCCTCGGACAGGGGGCCTCTACGAGCAGTACTTC
TRBJ1-1 . TRBV27 . CASRPEEDTEAFF TGTGCCAGCAGGCCAGAAGAGGACACTGAAGCTTTCTTT
TRBJ1-1 once TRBV6-1 . CASSDGQVGEAFF TGTGCCAGCAGTGATGGGCAGGTCGGTGAAGCTTTCTTT
TRBJ2-5 . TRBV4-1 . CASSQGGLPMRETQYF TGCGCCAGCAGCCAAGGCGGACTACCGATGCGGGAGACCCAGTACTTC
TRBJ2-2 . TRBV13 TRBD2 CASSSSVGGSSGELFF TGTGCCAGCAGCTCCTCCGTAGGCGGGAGTTCCGGGGAGCTGTTTTTT
TRBJ2-1 . TRBV6-1 TRBD1 CASSDRDRAMNEQFF TGTGCCAGCAGTGATCGGGACAGGGCCATGAATGAGCAGTTCTTC
TRBJ2-5 . TRBV5-1 TRBD2 CASSLGGTSGETQYF TGCGCCAGCAGCTTGGGCGGGACTAGCGGAGAGACCCAGTACTTC
TRBJ1-4 . TRBV2 TRBD1 CASSTQGSANEKLFF TGTGCCAGCAGTACACAGGGGTCGGCTAATGAAAAACTGTTTTTT
TRBJ2-1 . TRBV2 . CASERQKPEQFF TGTGCCAGCGAGAGACAGAAACCTGAGCAGTTCTTC
TRBJ2-3 . TRBV30 . CAWREGSTDTQYF TGTGCCTGGAGGGAGGGGAGCACAGATACGCAGTATTTT
TRBJ1-2 . TRBV28 . CASASEGEGGYTF TGTGCCAGCGCCTCGGAGGGAGAGGGTGGCTACACCTTC
TRBJ2-7 few TRBV5-1 . CASSLDGRSYEQYF TGCGCCAGCAGCTTGGATGGAAGGAGCTACGAGCAGTACTTC
TRBJ1-1 . TRBV27 . CASSPGPPGAEAFF TGTGCCAGCAGCCCCGGGCCCCCGGGAGCTGAAGCTTTCTTT
TRBJ1-1 . TRBV5-8 . CASSVYSNTEAFF TGTGCCAGCAGCGTGTATTCGAACACTGAAGCTTTCTTT
TRBJ2-7 . TRBV7-3 . CASKQGPDGEQYF TGTGCCAGCAAGCAGGGGCCGGATGGGGAGCAGTACTTC
TRBJ2-1 . TRBV27 . CASSFLQMGEQFF TGTGCCAGCAGTTTCTTACAGATGGGTGAGCAGTTCTTC
TRBJ1-2 . TRBV6-6 TRBD1 CASRLTQGDYGYTF TGTGCCAGCAGACTAACACAGGGGGACTATGGCTACACCTTC
TRBJ2-1 . TRBV7-9 . CASSSRANRVGDEQFF TGTGCCAGCAGCTCCAGGGCAAACAGGGTCGGAGATGAGCAGTTCTTC
TRBJ1-1 . TRBV29-1 . CSVGAEDTEAFF TGCAGCGTTGGCGCGGAGGACACTGAAGCTTTCTTT
TRBJ2-1 . TRBV7-6 . CASSLIRGNEQFF TGTGCCAGCAGCTTGATCAGAGGCAATGAGCAGTTCTTC
TRBJ1-4 . TRBV28 . CASTDRGELFF TGTGCCAGCACCGACCGGGGGGAACTGTTTTTT